This TCR beta chain was captured in a study of cytomegalovirus exposure and HLA in healthy donors. The primer mix had 60 Vbeta and 13 Jbeta primers. Clones were sequenced by immunoSEQ multiplex PCR, and TCRdb holds only the in-frame ones, with some missing. The repertoire includes 200,000 to 250,000 clones, more than 65% of them detected once, and over 0.55% sits in the top ten. Of note for this clone: Antigen specificity is unknown.

The CDR3 is 17 amino acids. J gave up 9 bases and V 3 bases, and 11 bases lay outside the gene matches. Germline CDR1 and CDR2: KGHSH and LQKENI. General observations from the study: CMV serostatus was the only recorded immune exposure for donors. Cytomegalovirus association was assigned to more than 150 TCR beta chains.

This chain joins TRBV18 and TRBJ2-1; 13 nucleotides agree with TRBD2. The specimen was PBMCs. The sequence was obtained from a man in his late teens or twenties in good health and CMV-seronegative. The CDR3 DNA is TGTGCCAGCTCACCCCAGCAAGGGACTAGCGGGAAGGGTGAGCAGTTCTTC. Amino acid sequence: CASSPQQGTSGKGEQFF. Full variable domain (rest looked up from reference TRBV18 and TRBJ2-1): NAGVMQNPRHLVRRRGQEARLRCSPMKGHSHVYWYRQLPEEGLKFMVYLQKENIIDESGMPKERFSAEFPKEGPSILRIQQVVRGDSAAYFCASSPQQGTSGKGEQFFGPGTRLTVL.